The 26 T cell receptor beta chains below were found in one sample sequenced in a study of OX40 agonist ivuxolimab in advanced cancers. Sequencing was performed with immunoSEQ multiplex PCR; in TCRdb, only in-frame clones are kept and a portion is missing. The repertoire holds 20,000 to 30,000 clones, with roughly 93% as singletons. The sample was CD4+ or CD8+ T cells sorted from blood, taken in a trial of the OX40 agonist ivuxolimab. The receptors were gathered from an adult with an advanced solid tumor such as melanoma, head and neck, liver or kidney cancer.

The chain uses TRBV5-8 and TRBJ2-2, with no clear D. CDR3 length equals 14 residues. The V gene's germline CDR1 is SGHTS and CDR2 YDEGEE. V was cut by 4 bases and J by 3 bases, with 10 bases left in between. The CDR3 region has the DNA TGTGCCAGCAGCCAGGACGGAGACACCGGGGAGCTGTTTTTT. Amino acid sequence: CASSQDGDTGELFF. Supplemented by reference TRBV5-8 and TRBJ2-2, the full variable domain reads EAGVTQSPTHLIKTRGQQATLRCSPISGHTSVYWYQQALGLGLQFLLWYDEGEERNRGNFPPRFSGRQFPNYSSELNVNALELEDSALYLCASSQDGDTGELFFGEGSRLTVL.

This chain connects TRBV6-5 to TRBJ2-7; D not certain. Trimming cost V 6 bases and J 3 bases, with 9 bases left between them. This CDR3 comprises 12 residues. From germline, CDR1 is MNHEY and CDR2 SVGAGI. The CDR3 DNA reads TGTGCCAGCAGCACTGGGGACTACGAGCAGTACTTC. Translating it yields CASSTGDYEQYF.

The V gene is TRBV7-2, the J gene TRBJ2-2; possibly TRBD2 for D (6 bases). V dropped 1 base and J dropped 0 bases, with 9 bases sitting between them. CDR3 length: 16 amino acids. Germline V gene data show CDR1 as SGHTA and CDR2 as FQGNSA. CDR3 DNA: TGTGCCAGCAGCTTAGGGGGGAGGACGAACACCGGGGAGCTGTTTTTT. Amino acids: CASSLGGRTNTGELFF.

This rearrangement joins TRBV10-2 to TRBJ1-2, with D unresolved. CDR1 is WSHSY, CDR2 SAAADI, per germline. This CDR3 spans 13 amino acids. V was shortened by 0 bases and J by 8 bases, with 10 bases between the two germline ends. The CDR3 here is CASSESWLLGYTF. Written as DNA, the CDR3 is TGCGCCAGCAGTGAGTCGTGGCTTCTCGGCTACACCTTC.

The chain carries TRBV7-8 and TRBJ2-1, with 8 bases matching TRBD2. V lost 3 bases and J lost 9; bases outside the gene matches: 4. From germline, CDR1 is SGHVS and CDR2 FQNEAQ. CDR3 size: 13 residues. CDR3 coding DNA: TGTGCCAGCAGCTTTGGGACTAGAGTTGAGCAGTTCTTC. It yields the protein CASSFGTRVEQFF.

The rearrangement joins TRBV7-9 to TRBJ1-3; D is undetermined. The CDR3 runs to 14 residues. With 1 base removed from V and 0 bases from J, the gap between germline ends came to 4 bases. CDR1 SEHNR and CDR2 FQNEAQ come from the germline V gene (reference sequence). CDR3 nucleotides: TGTGCCAGCAGCTTAGTTCTCTCTGGAAACACCATATATTTT. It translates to CASSLVLSGNTIYF.

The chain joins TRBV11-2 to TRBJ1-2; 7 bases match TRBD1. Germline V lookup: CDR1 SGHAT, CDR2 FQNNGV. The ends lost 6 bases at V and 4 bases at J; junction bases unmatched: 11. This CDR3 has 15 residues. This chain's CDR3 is CASRKVGGRSYGYTF. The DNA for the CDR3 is TGTGCCAGCAGAAAAGTAGGGGGCAGATCCTATGGCTACACCTTC.

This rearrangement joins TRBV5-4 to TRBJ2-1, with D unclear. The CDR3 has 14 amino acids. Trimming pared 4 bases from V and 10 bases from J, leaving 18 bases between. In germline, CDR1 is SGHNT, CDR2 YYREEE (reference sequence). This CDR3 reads CASSPNTAPVEQFF. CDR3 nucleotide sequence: TGTGCCAGCAGCCCTAATACGGCTCCCGTGGAGCAGTTCTTC.

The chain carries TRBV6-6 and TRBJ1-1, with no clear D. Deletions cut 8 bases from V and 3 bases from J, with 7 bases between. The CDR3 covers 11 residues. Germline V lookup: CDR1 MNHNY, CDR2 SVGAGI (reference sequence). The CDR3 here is CASGRHTEAFF. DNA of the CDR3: TGTGCCAGCGGACGGCACACTGAAGCTTTCTTT.

CDR3: CASSPSGAGSYEQYF. The CDR3 coding sequence is TGCGCCAGCAGCCCGAGTGGAGCGGGATCCTACGAGCAGTACTTC. The chain has TRBV4-1 and TRBJ2-7, with 7 bases lining up with TRBD2. The CDR3 length is 15 residues. Trimming removed 4 bases from V and 1 base from J; junction bases left unmatched: 7. The germline V gene encodes CDR1 MGHRA and CDR2 YSYEKL.

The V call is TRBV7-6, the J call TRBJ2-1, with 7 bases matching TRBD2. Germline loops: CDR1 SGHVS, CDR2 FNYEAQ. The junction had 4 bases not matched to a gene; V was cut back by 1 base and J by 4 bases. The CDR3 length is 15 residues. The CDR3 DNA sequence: TGTGCCAGCAGCTTAGAGGGGACTAATTACAATGAGCAGTTCTTC. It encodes CASSLEGTNYNEQFF.

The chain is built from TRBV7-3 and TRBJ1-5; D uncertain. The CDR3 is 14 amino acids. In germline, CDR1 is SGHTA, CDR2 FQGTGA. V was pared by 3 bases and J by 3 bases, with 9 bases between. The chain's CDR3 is CASSFSISNQPQHF. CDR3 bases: TGTGCCAGCAGCTTCAGCATCTCCAATCAGCCCCAGCATTTT. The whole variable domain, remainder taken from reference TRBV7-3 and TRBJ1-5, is GAGVSQTPSNKVTEKGKYVELRCDPISGHTALYWYRQSLGQGPEFLIYFQGTGAADDSGLPNDRFFAVRPEGSVSTLKIQRTERGDSAVYLCASSFSISNQPQHFGDGTRLSIL.

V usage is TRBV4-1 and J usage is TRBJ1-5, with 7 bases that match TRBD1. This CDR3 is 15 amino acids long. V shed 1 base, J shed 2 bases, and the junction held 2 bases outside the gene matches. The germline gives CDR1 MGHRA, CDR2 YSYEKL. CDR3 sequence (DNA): TGCGCCAGCAGCCAAGGAGACAGGGGCAATCAGCCCCAGCATTTT. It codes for CASSQGDRGNQPQHF.

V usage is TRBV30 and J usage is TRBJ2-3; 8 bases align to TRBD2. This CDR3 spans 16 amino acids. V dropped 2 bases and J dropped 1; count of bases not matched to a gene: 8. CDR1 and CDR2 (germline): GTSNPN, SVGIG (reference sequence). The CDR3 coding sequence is TGTGCCTGGAGTCCCCTCAGCGGGAGCCGCACAGATACGCAGTATTTT. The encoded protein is CAWSPLSGSRTDTQYF.

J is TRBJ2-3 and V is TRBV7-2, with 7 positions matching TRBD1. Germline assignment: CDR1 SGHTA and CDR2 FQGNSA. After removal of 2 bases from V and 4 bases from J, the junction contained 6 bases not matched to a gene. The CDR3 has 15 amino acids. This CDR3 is CASSLMGQRADTQYF. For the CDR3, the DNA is TGTGCCAGCAGCTTAATGGGACAGAGGGCAGATACGCAGTATTTT.

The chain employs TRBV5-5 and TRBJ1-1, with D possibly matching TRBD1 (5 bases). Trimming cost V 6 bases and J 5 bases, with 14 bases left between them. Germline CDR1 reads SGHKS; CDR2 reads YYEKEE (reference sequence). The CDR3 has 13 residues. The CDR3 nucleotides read TGTGCCAGCACCCTGACAGCTCGAACTGAAGCTTTCTTT. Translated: CASTLTARTEAFF.

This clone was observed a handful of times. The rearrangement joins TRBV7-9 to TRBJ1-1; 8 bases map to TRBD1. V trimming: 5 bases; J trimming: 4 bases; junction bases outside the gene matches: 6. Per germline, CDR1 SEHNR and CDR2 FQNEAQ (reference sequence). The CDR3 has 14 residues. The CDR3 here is CASSHGQGGTEAFF. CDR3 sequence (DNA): TGTGCCAGCAGCCACGGACAGGGAGGCACTGAAGCTTTCTTT.

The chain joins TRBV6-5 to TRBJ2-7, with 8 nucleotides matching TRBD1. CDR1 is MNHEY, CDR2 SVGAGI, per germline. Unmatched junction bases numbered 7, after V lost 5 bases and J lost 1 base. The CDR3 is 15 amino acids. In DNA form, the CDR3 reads TGTGCCAGCAGTGCACCAGGGGGCAGATCCTACGAGCAGTACTTC. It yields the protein CASSAPGGRSYEQYF.

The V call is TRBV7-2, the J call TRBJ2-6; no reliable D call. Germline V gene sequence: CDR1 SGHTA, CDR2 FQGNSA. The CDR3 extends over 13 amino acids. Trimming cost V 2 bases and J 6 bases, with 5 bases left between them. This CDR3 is CASSLTMANVLTF. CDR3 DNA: TGTGCCAGCAGCTTAACTATGGCCAACGTCCTGACTTTC.

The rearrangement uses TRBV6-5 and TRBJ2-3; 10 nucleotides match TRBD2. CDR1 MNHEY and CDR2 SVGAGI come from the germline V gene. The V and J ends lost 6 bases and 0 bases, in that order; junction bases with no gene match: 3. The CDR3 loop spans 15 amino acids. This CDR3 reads CASRKAGGSTDTQYF. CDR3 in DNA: TGTGCCAGCAGAAAAGCGGGAGGGAGCACAGATACGCAGTATTTT.

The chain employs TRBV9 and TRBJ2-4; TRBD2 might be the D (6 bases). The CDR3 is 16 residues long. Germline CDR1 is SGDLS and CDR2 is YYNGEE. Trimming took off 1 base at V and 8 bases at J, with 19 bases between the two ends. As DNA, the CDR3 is TGTGCCAGCAGCGTAAGAGGGTTTGGAGGGGTGGACATTCAGTACTTC. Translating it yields CASSVRGFGGVDIQYF.

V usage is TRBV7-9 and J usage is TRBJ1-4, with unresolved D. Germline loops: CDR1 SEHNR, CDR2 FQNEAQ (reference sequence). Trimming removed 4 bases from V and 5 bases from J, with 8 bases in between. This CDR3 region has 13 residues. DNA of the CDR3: TGTGCCAGCAGCTCTCCCTACAATGAAAAACTGTTTTTT. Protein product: CASSSPYNEKLFF.

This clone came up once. The CDR3 loop reads CASNEDITNYGYTF. The CDR3 nucleotides are TGTGCCAGCAACGAGGACATCACTAACTATGGCTACACCTTC. The rearrangement joins TRBV2 to TRBJ1-2, with a possible D match to TRBD1 (5 bases). Per the germline V gene, CDR1 is SNHLY and CDR2 is FYNNEI. The CDR3 is 14 amino acids. Trimming removed 7 bases from V and 0 bases from J, with 12 bases in between.

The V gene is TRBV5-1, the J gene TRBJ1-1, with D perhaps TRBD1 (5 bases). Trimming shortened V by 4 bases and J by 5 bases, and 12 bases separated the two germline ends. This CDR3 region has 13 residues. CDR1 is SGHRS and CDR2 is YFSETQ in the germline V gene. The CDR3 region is CASSMTEGTEAFF. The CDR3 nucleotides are TGCGCCAGCAGCATGACAGAGGGGACTGAAGCTTTCTTT.

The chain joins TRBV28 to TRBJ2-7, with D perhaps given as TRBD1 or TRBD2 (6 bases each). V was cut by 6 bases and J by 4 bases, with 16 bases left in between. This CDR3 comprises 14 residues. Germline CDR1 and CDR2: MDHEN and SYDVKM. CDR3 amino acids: CASSQQGLIYEQYF. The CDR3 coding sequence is TGTGCCAGCAGCCAACAGGGACTTATTTACGAGCAGTACTTC. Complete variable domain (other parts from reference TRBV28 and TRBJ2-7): DVKVTQSSRYLVKRTGEKVFLECVQDMDHENMFWYRQDPGLGLRLIYFSYDVKMKEKGDIPEGYSVSREKKERFSLILESASTNQTSMYLCASSQQGLIYEQYFGPGTRLTVT.

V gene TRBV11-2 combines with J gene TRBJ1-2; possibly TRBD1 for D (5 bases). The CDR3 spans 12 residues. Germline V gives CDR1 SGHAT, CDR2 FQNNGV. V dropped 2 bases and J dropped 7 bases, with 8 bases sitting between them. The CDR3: CASSLSRAGYTF. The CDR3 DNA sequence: TGTGCCAGCAGCTTAAGCAGGGCTGGCTACACCTTC.